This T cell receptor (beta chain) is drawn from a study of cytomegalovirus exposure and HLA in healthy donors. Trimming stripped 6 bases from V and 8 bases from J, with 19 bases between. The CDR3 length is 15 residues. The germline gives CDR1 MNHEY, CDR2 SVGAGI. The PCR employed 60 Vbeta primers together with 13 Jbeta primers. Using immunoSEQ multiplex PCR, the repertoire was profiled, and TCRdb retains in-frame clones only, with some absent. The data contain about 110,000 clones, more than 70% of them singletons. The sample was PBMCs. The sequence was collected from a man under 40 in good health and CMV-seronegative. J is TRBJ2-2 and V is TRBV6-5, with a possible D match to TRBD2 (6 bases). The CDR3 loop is CASSLEGRRAGELFF. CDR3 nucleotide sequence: TGTGCCAGCAGCCTAGAAGGCCGGAGGGCAGGGGAGCTGTTTTTT.